This TCR beta chain was identified in a study of T cell repertoires in cytomegalovirus infection. Study-level information: Both a matching HLA type and CMV infection were indicated by public TCR beta signatures.

With V trimmed by 0 bases and J by 7 bases, 19 bases remained unmatched. CDR1 and CDR2 from the germline V gene are MGHRA and YSYEKL. The length of the CDR3 is 19 residues. This clonotype was picked up many times. Its antigen is undetermined. General study results and limits: Carriers of CMV plus the relevant HLA were identified by cumulative public TCR beta family frequency. HLA-C-restricted CMV clonotypes gave the most frequent clonotype in two of eight donors.

A single record per CDR3 protein comes from TCRdb applying MiXCR to the reads. The repertoire holds some 920,000 distinct CDR3 sequences, with around 31% as singletons. The clonotype originates from a human donor in good health (CMV status not recorded). Some clones in this sample may be carry-over from other donors' samples. The rearrangement joins TRBV4-1 to TRBJ2-5; 8 nucleotides match TRBD2. The sample in question was cultured CD8+ T cells from PBMCs, obtained from culture after CMV antigen stimulation. As DNA, the CDR3 is TGCGCCAGCAGCCAAGATCGGAGAAGCGGGGGCGTACCAAATGGGACCCAGTACTTC. Amino acids: CASSQDRRSGGVPNGTQYF.